Following are 32 T cell receptor beta chains from one sample sequenced in a study of T-cell memory formation after mild COVID-19. TCRdb re-called the 5' RACE reads with MiXCR, one entry per CDR3 protein. The sample shows 400,000 to 500,000 distinct CDR3 sequences, 24% of them seen only once. Sequences were obtained from PBMCs or a T cell subset sorted from them (not recorded which). These receptor sequences come from an adult woman who had mild COVID-19 (a few samples of this study predate the infection). Cell type and time point are not known.

The chain links TRBV15 to TRBJ2-5; TRBD2 is a possible D gene (5 bases). From germline, CDR1 is LNHNV and CDR2 YYDKDF (reference sequence). V was pared by 5 bases and J by 6 bases, with 10 bases between. This CDR3 is built from 12 residues. CDR3 amino acids: CATSEEEKTQYF. The CDR3 region has the DNA TGTGCCACCAGCGAGGAGGAGAAGACCCAGTACTTC.

This rearrangement joins TRBV7-2 to TRBJ2-5; D is possibly TRBD1 (5 bases). This CDR3 contains 13 residues. V was shortened by 7 bases and J by 5 bases, with 14 bases between the two germline ends. Germline CDR1 reads SGHTA; CDR2 reads FQGNSA. CDR3 nucleotides: TGTGCCAGCAATTCTTTGGCAGGGGAGACCCAGTACTTC. Encoded protein: CASNSLAGETQYF.

J is TRBJ1-1 and V is TRBV7-9; 7 nucleotides agree with TRBD1. The CDR3 consists of 14 residues. Germline V gives CDR1 SEHNR, CDR2 FQNEAQ (reference sequence). Trimming cost V 8 bases and J 4 bases; bases outside gene matches: 10. This chain's CDR3 is CASAAYEGATEAFF. CDR3 bases: TGTGCCAGCGCAGCATACGAGGGGGCCACTGAAGCTTTCTTT. The full variable domain, with the rest looked up from reference TRBV7-9 and TRBJ1-1, is DTGVSQNPRHKITKRGQNVTFRCDPISEHNRLYWYRQTLGQGPEFLTYFQNEAQLEKSRLLSDRFSAERPKGSFSTLEIQRTEQGDSAMYLCASAAYEGATEAFFGQGTRLTVV.

There are a few counts of this clonotype. The chain combines TRBV4-1 with TRBJ2-7; D possibly matches TRBD1 or TRBD2 (6 bases each). CDR3 length equals 17 residues. Trimming removed 0 bases from V and 6 bases from J, with 21 bases in between. CDR1 and CDR2 (germline): MGHRA, YSYEKL. CDR3 region: CASSQEPPGTPGGEQYF. CDR3 coding DNA: TGCGCCAGCAGCCAAGAACCCCCCGGGACACCCGGGGGCGAGCAGTACTTC.

This clonotype was found a few times. This chain uses TRBV29-1 with TRBJ1-1; D is undetermined. Germline CDR1 is SQVTM and CDR2 is ANQGSEA. The V gene lost 5 bases and the J gene lost 0 bases, with 10 bases spanning the gap. The CDR3 totals 13 residues. The CDR3 sequence: CSVFDRMNTEAFF. The CDR3 region has the DNA TGCAGCGTTTTTGACCGGATGAACACTGAAGCTTTCTTT. Drawing the rest from reference TRBV29-1 and TRBJ1-1, the complete variable domain is SAVISQKPSRDICQRGTSLTIQCQVDSQVTMMFWYRQQPGQSLTLIATANQGSEATYESGFVIDKFPISRPNLTFSTLTVSNMSPEDSSIYLCSVFDRMNTEAFFGQGTRLTVV.

This clonotype has at least ten counts. This sequence joins TRBV7-3 and TRBJ2-5, with D hard to call. Germline V lookup: CDR1 SGHTA, CDR2 FQGTGA. The CDR3 extends over 13 amino acids. Deletions cut 3 bases from V and 4 bases from J, with 9 bases between. CDR3 region: CASSFHKGETQYF. DNA for the CDR3: TGTGCCAGCAGCTTCCACAAGGGAGAGACCCAGTACTTC. The variable domain in full, completed from reference TRBV7-3 and TRBJ2-5, reads GAGVSQTPSNKVTEKGKYVELRCDPISGHTALYWYRQSLGQGPEFLIYFQGTGAADDSGLPNDRFFAVRPEGSVSTLKIQRTERGDSAVYLCASSFHKGETQYFGPGTRLLVL.

The sample holds a few counts of this clonotype. The chain joins TRBV18 to TRBJ2-6, with D uncertain. Trimming took off 2 bases at V and 4 bases at J, with 9 bases between the two ends. Germline V gene lookup returns CDR1 KGHSH and CDR2 LQKENI. The CDR3 consists of 15 residues. CDR3 sequence: CASSPKTRGANVLTF. CDR3 bases: TGTGCCAGCTCACCAAAGACACGCGGGGCCAACGTCCTGACTTTC.

This clonotype was seen a few times. The chain recombines TRBV3-1 with TRBJ2-7, with 7 positions matching TRBD1. The V gene's germline CDR1 is LGHDT and CDR2 YNNKEL (reference sequence). Trimming at V came to 4 bases and at J to 4 bases, leaving 13 bases not matched to a gene. CDR3 size: 16 residues. CDR3 nucleotide sequence: TGTGCCAGCAGCCGAACACCCGGGACAGCCTTATACGAGCAGTACTTC. As protein: CASSRTPGTALYEQYF.

This rearrangement joins TRBV12-3 or TRBV12-4 to TRBJ2-1; D possibly corresponds to TRBD2 (5 bases). The CDR3 length is 17 residues. With 1 base removed from V and 0 bases from J, the gap between germline ends came to 13 bases. The CDR3 sequence: CASSLGLRASSYNEQFF. In DNA form, the CDR3 reads TGTGCCAGCAGTTTAGGATTGCGGGCGAGCTCCTACAATGAGCAGTTCTTC.

This clonotype showed up many times. V and J are TRBV4-3 and TRBJ2-7; the D gene is possibly TRBD2 (5 bases). Germline CDR1 LGHNA, CDR2 YSLEER. The CDR3 length is 13 residues. Trimming stripped 0 bases from V and 5 bases from J, with 8 bases between. CDR3 amino acids: CASSQDRRDEQYF. The DNA for the CDR3 is TGCGCCAGCAGCCAAGACAGGCGGGACGAGCAGTACTTC.

This clonotype was detected only a few times. The V call is TRBV18, the J call TRBJ2-7, with D unclear. V gave up 3 bases and J gave up 6 bases, with 15 bases separating them. Per germline, CDR1 KGHSH and CDR2 LQKENI. The CDR3 covers 14 residues. The CDR3 spells CASSPSGGPGEQYF. CDR3 sequence (DNA): TGTGCCAGCTCACCCTCGGGCGGACCTGGCGAGCAGTACTTC.

The gene calls are TRBV6-1 and TRBJ1-1; D might be TRBD1 (6 bases). V lost 5 bases, J lost 1 base, and 14 bases lay in between. CDR1 and CDR2 (germline): MNHNS, SASEGT. The CDR3 totals 15 residues. The CDR3, as DNA: TGTGCCAGCAGTCCTCAGACAGGCCAGAACACTGAAGCTTTCTTT. Translation gives CASSPQTGQNTEAFF.

This clonotype was counted a few times. V gene TRBV19 combines with J gene TRBJ2-1, with D tentatively TRBD2 (6 bases). V was pared by 8 bases and J by 7 bases, with 12 bases between. This CDR3 contains 12 residues. The germline V gene has CDR1 LNHDA and CDR2 SQIVND (reference sequence). In DNA, the CDR3 is TGTGCCAGTGCGACTGGGGGGAATGAGCAGTTCTTC. It encodes CASATGGNEQFF.

The chain links TRBV6-2 or TRBV6-3 to TRBJ2-7; 7 bases match TRBD1. J lost 2 bases, V lost 7 bases, and 2 bases had no gene match. Per germline, CDR1 MNHEY and CDR2 SVGEGT. The CDR3 totals 12 residues. The CDR3 region is CASMDRPYEQYF. The CDR3 DNA is TGTGCCAGCATGGACAGGCCCTACGAGCAGTACTTC.

In this sample, this clonotype turned up a few times. The chain uses TRBV5-1 and TRBJ2-1; no firm D call. This CDR3 is 13 amino acids long. Germline lookup yields CDR1 SGHRS and CDR2 YFSETQ. V was shortened by 6 bases and J by 5 bases, with 12 bases between the two germline ends. The CDR3 region is CASIKEPNNEQFF. In DNA form, the CDR3 reads TGCGCCAGCATCAAGGAGCCGAACAATGAGCAGTTCTTC.

The chain links TRBV20-1 to TRBJ1-2; 7 bases fit TRBD1. CDR1 and CDR2 (germline): DFQATT, SNEGSKA (reference sequence). The CDR3 spans 15 residues. Germline trimming cut 0 bases from V and 4 bases from J; bases unmatched to any gene: 8. CDR3 coding DNA: TGCAGTGCTAGAGAGTCCGGGACAGAAATCTATGGCTACACCTTC. Translation gives CSARESGTEIYGYTF.

This chain links TRBV9 with TRBJ1-6; D is possibly TRBD1 (6 bases). V was clipped by 5 bases and J by 16 bases, with 16 bases between them. Per the germline V gene, CDR1 is SGDLS and CDR2 is YYNGEE. This CDR3 comprises 12 residues. The CDR3 DNA follows: TGTGCCAGCAGTGGTCAGGGGTCTTCTCTCCACTTT. This sequence encodes CASSGQGSSLHF.

The chain uses TRBV24-1 and TRBJ2-2; D may match TRBD1 or TRBD2 (5 bases each). The V end was cut by 3 bases, the J end by 1 base, with 11 bases between. In germline, CDR1 is KGHDR, CDR2 SFDVKD. The CDR3 has 16 amino acids. The chain's CDR3 is CATSDPGPGNTGELFF. CDR3 nucleotide sequence: TGTGCCACCAGTGATCCGGGGCCTGGGAACACCGGGGAGCTGTTTTTT.

The chain is built from TRBV5-6 and TRBJ1-1; D possibly corresponds to TRBD1 (5 bases). CDR1 and CDR2 (germline): SGHDT, YYEEEE. V shed 0 bases and J shed 12 bases, with 9 bases lying between them. CDR3 length equals 11 residues. CDR3 sequence: CASSLVDKTFF. In DNA form, the CDR3 reads TGTGCCAGCAGCTTGGTGGACAAAACTTTCTTT.

This clonotype was seen a handful of times. J is TRBJ1-3 and V is TRBV24-1; maybe TRBD1 (6 bases). The CDR3 has 14 residues. Between the trimmed V and J ends, which lost 4 bases and 4 bases, there was a span of 10 bases. CDR1 KGHDR and CDR2 SFDVKD come from the germline V gene. CDR3 in amino acids: CATSETGRGNTIYF. The CDR3 coding sequence is TGTGCCACCAGTGAGACAGGAAGAGGAAACACCATATATTTT.

This chain uses TRBV7-8 with TRBJ1-5, with TRBD1 matching 8 bases. Trimming took 5 bases from V and 7 from J; bases not matched to a gene: 13. In germline, CDR1 is SGHVS, CDR2 FQNEAQ. The CDR3 consists of 16 residues. CDR3 bases: TGTGCCAGCAGCCCTTACGCGGGGACAGGTTTCCAGCCCCAGCATTTT. Encoded protein: CASSPYAGTGFQPQHF.

The chain uses TRBV7-2 and TRBJ1-2, with TRBD1 identical over 9 bases. Trimming at V came to 4 bases and at J to 7 bases, leaving 13 bases not matched to a gene. Germline assignment: CDR1 SGHTA and CDR2 FQGNSA. The CDR3 loop spans 16 amino acids. The CDR3 sequence is CASSSHPTGTGSGYTF. CDR3 sequence (DNA): TGTGCCAGCAGCTCCCACCCGACCGGGACAGGGTCTGGCTACACCTTC.

The rearrangement uses TRBV9 and TRBJ2-5; 9 bases align to TRBD1. Germline-derived CDR1 and CDR2 are SGDLS and YYNGEE. There are 14 residues in the CDR3. Trimming took 4 bases from V and 3 from J; bases not matched to a gene: 4. The CDR3 here is CASSPRQGEETQYF. The CDR3 DNA reads TGTGCCAGCAGCCCCAGACAGGGGGAAGAGACCCAGTACTTC.

This clonotype was counted between two and nine times. V and J are TRBV19 and TRBJ2-1, with D perhaps matching TRBD1 (7 bases). The V and J ends lost 7 bases and 7 bases respectively, with 20 bases between them. CDR1 and CDR2 (germline): LNHDA, SQIVND (reference sequence). The CDR3 extends over 15 amino acids. The CDR3 loop reads CASTPRQGGTNEQFF. CDR3 nucleotide sequence: TGTGCCAGTACCCCCAGACAGGGAGGAACGAATGAGCAGTTCTTC.

The V call is TRBV5-1, the J call TRBJ2-5; D remains ambiguous. V dropped 4 bases and J dropped 1 base, with 8 bases sitting between them. From germline, CDR1 is SGHRS and CDR2 YFSETQ. The CDR3 has 13 amino acids. In nucleotides, the CDR3 is TGCGCCAGCAGCCTATACCGCCAAGAGACCCAGTACTTC. Its protein is CASSLYRQETQYF.

V and J are TRBV7-8 and TRBJ1-2, with D maybe TRBD1 (6 bases). CDR1 SGHVS and CDR2 FQNEAQ come from the germline V gene. The V and J ends lost 6 bases and 8 bases respectively, with 13 bases between them. This CDR3 comprises 12 residues. Here the CDR3 reads CASRKPQGGYTF. The CDR3 bases are TGTGCCAGCAGAAAACCTCAGGGGGGCTACACCTTC.

This clonotype was seen only a few times. This chain joins TRBV5-1 and TRBJ1-3; 10 bases match TRBD1. Per germline, CDR1 SGHRS and CDR2 YFSETQ. V lost 8 bases, J lost 1 base, and 6 bases stayed unmatched. The CDR3 loop spans 15 amino acids. CDR3: CASTGTGDSGNTIYF. The CDR3 nucleotides are TGCGCCAGTACCGGGACAGGGGATTCTGGAAACACCATATATTTT. The full variable domain, with the rest looked up from reference TRBV5-1 and TRBJ1-3, is KAGVTQTPRYLIKTRGQQVTLSCSPISGHRSVSWYQQTPGQGLQFLFEYFSETQRNKGNFPGRFSGRQFSNSRSEMNVSTLELGDSALYLCASTGTGDSGNTIYFGEGSWLTVV.

This clonotype has just a few counts. The chain joins TRBV7-8 to TRBJ1-1, with D maybe TRBD1 (5 bases). This CDR3 is 16 amino acids long. CDR1 is SGHVS and CDR2 is FQNEAQ in the germline V gene. Trimming shortened V by 5 bases and J by 4 bases, and 20 bases separated the two germline ends. CDR3 nucleotide sequence: TGTGCCAGCAGCACCAGTGTAGGGGATTGGGGCACTGAAGCTTTCTTT. As protein: CASSTSVGDWGTEAFF.

This chain joins TRBV7-6 and TRBJ2-6, with 11 bases fitting TRBD1. The V segment lost 4 bases and the J segment 0 bases; nucleotides outside the gene matches: 5. Germline CDR1 reads SGHVS; CDR2 reads FNYEAQ. The length of the CDR3 is 18 residues. The CDR3 nucleotides are TGTGCCAGCAGCTCCCGGACAGGGGGCGTCTCTGGGGCCAACGTCCTGACTTTC. Protein product: CASSSRTGGVSGANVLTF.

The rearrangement links TRBV10-3 to TRBJ1-2; D not resolved. Germline V gives CDR1 ENHRY, CDR2 SYGVKD. The CDR3 loop spans 14 amino acids. The ends were cut back, 2 bases at V and 2 bases at J, with 9 bases in the middle. The CDR3 bases are TGTGCCATCAGTGAGCTGGAGGGCAACTATGGCTACACCTTC. This sequence encodes CAISELEGNYGYTF.

The chain has TRBV7-9 and TRBJ2-1, with D uncertain. Deletions cut 6 bases from V and 8 bases from J, with 11 bases between. The germline V gene encodes CDR1 SEHNR and CDR2 FQNEAQ (reference sequence). The CDR3 sequence is 12 residues long. The CDR3 coding sequence is TGTGCCAGCAGAGGCGGAGCAGATGAGCAGTTCTTC. Translated: CASRGGADEQFF.

The chain links TRBV6-6 to TRBJ1-1; weak D call: TRBD1 (5 bases). V was trimmed by 0 bases and J by 1 base, leaving 6 bases between them. CDR3 length: 14 residues. Germline V CDR1 and CDR2: MNHNY, SVGAGI (reference sequence). CDR3 nucleotides: TGTGCCAGCAGTTACTCCGGGACGAACACTGAAGCTTTCTTT. This sequence encodes CASSYSGTNTEAFF.